These 27 T cell receptor beta chains were all obtained from the same sample, sequenced in a study of T cell responses to AZD1222 COVID-19 vaccine. Data came from immunoSEQ multiplex PCR; TCRdb stores just in-frame clones and leaves some out. This sample carries 65,000 to 85,000 clones, 90% of them seen once, and the ten largest clones take 5.2%. Sequenced here: peripheral blood, sampled on day 0 of AZD1222 vaccination. The receptors stem from an adult in good health.

The CDR3 nucleotides read TGTGCCTGGAGTTCAGGAACAACTAATGAAAAACTGTTTTTT. Translating it yields CAWSSGTTNEKLFF. The chain is built from TRBV30 and TRBJ1-4; D call uncertain. The CDR3 is 14 residues long. Trimming cost V 2 bases and J 0 bases, with 7 bases left between them. From germline, CDR1 is GTSNPN and CDR2 SVGIG (reference sequence).

V is TRBV9 and J is TRBJ2-7; 7 bases are shared with TRBD1. The CDR3 sequence is 14 residues long. With 2 bases clipped from V and 2 bases from J, the junction kept 4 bases outside the gene matches. Germline loops: CDR1 SGDLS, CDR2 YYNGEE. The CDR3 spells CASSVGTDTYEQYF. CDR3 nucleotide sequence: TGTGCCAGCAGCGTCGGGACAGATACCTACGAGCAGTACTTC.

V and J are TRBV27 and TRBJ1-1, with D perhaps matching TRBD1 (6 bases). V lost 5 bases to trimming and J lost 5 bases, with 9 bases between them. This CDR3 spans 12 amino acids. CDR1 and CDR2 from the germline V gene are MNHEY and SMNVEV (reference sequence). The CDR3 reads CASSLTGTEAFF. The CDR3 DNA is TGTGCCAGCAGTCTTACAGGGACTGAAGCTTTCTTT.

The V and J genes are TRBV6-5 and TRBJ2-5; D is uncertain. Germline V gene sequence: CDR1 MNHEY, CDR2 SVGAGI. The ends were cut back, 6 bases at V and 4 bases at J, with 18 bases in the middle. CDR3 size: 15 residues. The CDR3 is CASRTNPLSGETQYF. CDR3 nucleotides: TGTGCCAGCAGGACCAATCCCCTGTCAGGAGAGACCCAGTACTTC.

This chain uses TRBV19 with TRBJ2-1; either TRBD1 or TRBD2 may fit D (6 bases each). Germline lookup yields CDR1 LNHDA and CDR2 SQIVND (reference sequence). Trimming stripped 0 bases from V and 9 bases from J, with 18 bases between. The CDR3 consists of 16 residues. In DNA, the CDR3 is TGTGCCAGTAGTATAGATCTATCGACAGGAGGGGGTGAGCAGTTCTTC. Protein sequence: CASSIDLSTGGGEQFF.

This chain joins TRBV25-1 and TRBJ1-2, with no clear D. Per the germline V gene, CDR1 is MGHDK and CDR2 is SYGVNS. This CDR3 has 14 residues. V was clipped by 0 bases and J by 4 bases, with 9 bases between them. Here the CDR3 reads CASSEYGRPYGYTF. CDR3 DNA sequence: TGTGCCAGCAGTGAATATGGCCGACCCTATGGCTACACCTTC.

V usage is TRBV3-1 (or the pseudogene TRBV3-2) and J usage is TRBJ1-5, with D uncertain. V lost 0 bases to trimming and J lost 6 bases, with 9 bases between them. The CDR3 length is 14 residues. CDR1 is LGHDT, CDR2 YNNKEL, per germline (reference sequence). Here the CDR3 DNA reads TGTGCCAGCAGCCAAGATTCTGTTCCTCAGCCCCAGCATTTT. Its translation is CASSQDSVPQPQHF.

CDR3 DNA: TGTGCCAGCAGCTTACGGGGCTCCTATAATTCACCCCTCCACTTT. This translates into CASSLRGSYNSPLHF. The chain combines TRBV5-6 with TRBJ1-6, with D unresolved. The germline gives CDR1 SGHDT, CDR2 YYEEEE. This CDR3 region has 15 residues. The germline V and J ends were trimmed by 2 bases and 0 bases, with 6 bases remaining between them.

This sequence joins TRBV28 and TRBJ2-5; 10 bases fit TRBD2. The CDR3 contains 16 residues. Germline V gene sequence: CDR1 MDHEN, CDR2 SYDVKM. J was trimmed by 2 bases and V by 2 bases; bases with no gene match: 5. DNA of the CDR3: TGTGCCAGCAGTTTACTACTAGCGGGGCAACAAGAGACCCAGTACTTC. This translates into CASSLLLAGQQETQYF.

The chain carries TRBV7-2 and TRBJ2-7, with 8 bases lining up with TRBD2. This CDR3 is 15 amino acids long. CDR1 is SGHTA and CDR2 is FQGNSA in the germline V gene. The V and J ends lost 5 bases and 0 bases, in that order; junction bases with no gene match: 6. CDR3 nucleotides: TGTGCCAGCAGCCCCGGGGGGGGCCCCTCCTACGAGCAGTACTTC. Amino acid sequence: CASSPGGGPSYEQYF.

For the CDR3, the DNA is TGTGCCAGCAGCTTACTAGCTTCGACACTCTCCTACGAGCAGTACTTC. Translation: CASSLLASTLSYEQYF. The chain carries TRBV5-6 and TRBJ2-7; weak D call: TRBD2 (6 bases). The ends were cut back, 2 bases at V and 0 bases at J, with 15 bases in the middle. CDR1 SGHDT and CDR2 YYEEEE come from the germline V gene. This CDR3 has 16 amino acids.

This chain joins TRBV6-5 and TRBJ1-5; D gene ambiguous. The V gene's germline CDR1 is MNHEY and CDR2 SVGAGI. The CDR3 runs to 14 residues. V was shortened by 7 bases and J by 5 bases, with 15 bases between the two germline ends. CDR3 in amino acids: CASTRTTLDQPQHF. The CDR3, as DNA: TGTGCCAGCACCCGAACGACACTTGATCAGCCCCAGCATTTT.

V usage is TRBV7-2 and J usage is TRBJ2-1; 8 positions agree with TRBD1. Germline CDR1 SGHTA, CDR2 FQGNSA. This CDR3 contains 15 residues. Trimming removed 3 bases from V and 9 bases from J; junction bases left unmatched: 10. CDR3 nucleotide sequence: TGTGCCAGCAGCTTGGTCAGGACAGGGATGGGTGAGCAGTTCTTC. Encoded protein: CASSLVRTGMGEQFF.

This clone was counted between two and nine times. This sequence joins TRBV28 and TRBJ1-5; 9 positions agree with TRBD1. Unmatched junction bases numbered 6, after V lost 5 bases and J lost 4 bases. Germline-derived CDR1 and CDR2 are MDHEN and SYDVKM. This CDR3 region has 15 residues. The CDR3 protein is CASSPTDRGNQPQHF. The DNA for the CDR3 is TGTGCCAGCAGTCCAACGGACAGGGGAAATCAGCCCCAGCATTTT.

This chain joins TRBV9 and TRBJ2-5; D may match TRBD1 or TRBD2 (6 bases each). The germline CDR1 and CDR2 sequences are SGDLS and YYNGEE. V was pared by 0 bases and J by 4 bases, with 13 bases between. This CDR3 is built from 15 residues. In DNA, the CDR3 is TGTGCCAGCAGCGTAGGTGGGGGGCGCTCAGAGACCCAGTACTTC. As protein: CASSVGGGRSETQYF.

J is TRBJ2-6 and V is TRBV10-3; D is perhaps TRBD2 (5 bases). V was pared by 0 bases and J by 9 bases, with 9 bases between. The CDR3 is 14 residues long. Germline loops: CDR1 ENHRY, CDR2 SYGVKD. The DNA of the CDR3 is TGTGCCATCAGTGAGTCTAGGACTGGCAACGTCCTGACTTTC. Translated, it gives CAISESRTGNVLTF.

For the CDR3, the DNA is TGTGCCAGCAGTTACGAAAGGGGATCACCCTACGAGCAGTACTTC. Protein: CASSYERGSPYEQYF. The chain recombines TRBV6-2 or TRBV6-3 with TRBJ2-7; tentative D call: TRBD1 (5 bases). This CDR3 has 15 amino acids. Germline CDR1 is MNHEY and CDR2 is SVGEGT. Between the trimmed V and J ends, which lost 2 bases and 2 bases, there was a span of 13 bases.

The chain uses TRBV27 and TRBJ2-2; TRBD2 aligns across 9 bases. The CDR3 spans 18 residues. Trimming at V came to 10 bases and at J to 1 base, leaving 16 bases not matched to a gene. CDR1 MNHEY and CDR2 SMNVEV come from the germline V gene (reference sequence). The CDR3 reads CATQPVTIAGVNTGELFF. The CDR3 DNA follows: TGTGCCACCCAACCCGTAACTATAGCGGGGGTGAACACCGGGGAGCTGTTTTTT.

V gene TRBV7-3 combines with J gene TRBJ2-3; 7 bases map to TRBD2. The CDR3 is 14 amino acids. The germline gives CDR1 SGHTA, CDR2 FQGTGA. V lost 5 bases, J lost 1 base, and 3 bases stayed unmatched. The CDR3: CASSQSGGTDTQYF. DNA of the CDR3: TGTGCCAGCAGCCAGAGCGGGGGCACAGATACGCAGTATTTT. Filled out from reference TRBV7-3 and TRBJ2-3, the complete variable domain reads GAGVSQTPSNKVTEKGKYVELRCDPISGHTALYWYRQSLGQGPEFLIYFQGTGAADDSGLPNDRFFAVRPEGSVSTLKIQRTERGDSAVYLCASSQSGGTDTQYFGPGTRLTVL.

The chain carries TRBV7-9 and TRBJ1-3; D possibly corresponds to TRBD1 (5 bases). Trimming stripped 5 bases from V and 0 bases from J, with 11 bases between. The CDR3 runs 15 residues. Germline CDR1 reads SEHNR; CDR2 reads FQNEAQ (reference sequence). CDR3 loop: CASSPTGLSGNTIYF. In DNA form, the CDR3 reads TGTGCCAGCAGCCCAACAGGCCTCTCTGGAAACACCATATATTTT.

The chain employs TRBV30 and TRBJ2-1, with TRBD1 matching over 8 bases. The CDR3 extends over 15 amino acids. Trimming cost V 2 bases and J 4 bases; bases outside gene matches: 7. Germline V gene lookup returns CDR1 GTSNPN and CDR2 SVGIG (reference sequence). The CDR3 region is CAWSLGTGSYNEQFF. In DNA form, the CDR3 reads TGTGCCTGGAGTCTCGGGACAGGATCTTACAATGAGCAGTTCTTC.

The CDR3 spells CASRRGDRTSTDTQYF. DNA of the CDR3: TGTGCCAGCCGCAGGGGGGACCGGACTAGCACAGATACGCAGTATTTT. The chain combines TRBV2 with TRBJ2-3, with D perhaps matching TRBD1 (7 bases). The CDR3 spans 16 residues. CDR1 is SNHLY, CDR2 FYNNEI, per germline. V was pared by 8 bases and J by 0 bases, with 18 bases between.

V is TRBV9 and J is TRBJ1-6; TRBD1 aligns across 7 bases. V trimming: 4 bases; J trimming: 5 bases; junction bases outside the gene matches: 9. The CDR3 is 16 residues long. CDR1 is SGDLS, CDR2 YYNGEE, per germline. The CDR3 loop is CASSPRQGGNNSPLHF. DNA of the CDR3: TGTGCCAGCAGCCCTCGACAGGGCGGGAATAATTCACCCCTCCACTTT.

This chain connects TRBV3-1 (or the pseudogene TRBV3-2) to TRBJ2-2; 10 bases are a match to TRBD2. Trimming took 1 base from V and 3 from J; bases not matched to a gene: 2. This CDR3 is 16 amino acids long. CDR1 LGHDT and CDR2 YNNKEL come from the germline V gene (reference sequence). The CDR3 sequence: CASSQAGTSDTGELFF. The CDR3 nucleotides read TGTGCCAGCAGCCAAGCCGGGACTAGCGACACCGGGGAGCTGTTTTTT.

The V and J genes are TRBV27 and TRBJ1-6; 9 bases match TRBD1. CDR3 length: 21 residues. J lost 3 bases, V lost 5 bases, and 20 bases had no gene match. Germline CDR1 is MNHEY and CDR2 is SMNVEV (reference sequence). This chain's CDR3 is CASSPQLGTGKSLIYNSPLHF. Here the CDR3 DNA reads TGTGCCAGCAGTCCCCAACTCGGGACAGGGAAATCCCTGATCTATAATTCACCCCTCCACTTT.

CDR3 sequence: CASRMTGGGHGYTF. The CDR3 coding sequence is TGTGCCAGTAGAATGACAGGGGGTGGCCATGGCTACACCTTC. The chain joins TRBV19 to TRBJ1-2, with 9 bases identical to TRBD1. J was trimmed by 6 bases and V by 6 bases; bases with no gene match: 8. The CDR3 sequence is 14 residues long. Germline V gene data show CDR1 as LNHDA and CDR2 as SQIVND (reference sequence).

The chain uses TRBV27 and TRBJ1-2, with 7 bases fitting TRBD1. This CDR3 has 18 residues. CDR1 is MNHEY and CDR2 is SMNVEV in the germline V gene (reference sequence). The V and J ends lost 6 bases and 3 bases, in that order; junction bases with no gene match: 19. The CDR3 nucleotides are TGTGCCAGCAGCCTCGTTACCCTACAGGGAGGGGGCTACTATGGCTACACCTTC. The encoded protein is CASSLVTLQGGGYYGYTF.